Listed below are T cell receptor beta chains from one sample, sequenced in a study of a mutant IDH1 vaccine in newly diagnosed glioma. Their cognate antigens are unknown. The protocol was immunoSEQ multiplex PCR, while the TCRdb copy is restricted to in-frame clones and leaves out a portion. The repertoire consists of approximately 51,000 clones, with about 77% occurring once and the leading ten covering about 1.8%. This specimen consisted of PBMCs, obtained from a glioma patient whose treatment included an IDH1 peptide vaccine. These TCRs come from a woman in her 40s with glioma. Each CDR3 is given with its conserved first and last residue. The size entry is marked missing in some rows and otherwise reads once, few, many or a size class.

TRBV6-1	-	CALRKGQGMTETQYF
TRBV5-4	-	CASLAGGGNEQFF
TRBV7-2	-	CASSLRGWGLLKADTQYF
TRBV18	-	CASSKGLEEAQYF
TRBV4-3	-	CASSQDLPQASYNEQFF
TRBV19	-	CATVSGYTDTQYF
TRBV29-1	-	CSVKWTGGSYEQYF
TRBV2	few	CASSPQTVRGTEAFF
TRBV29-1	-	CSAIPAVNEQFF
TRBV18	-	CASSLGRGNQPQHF
TRBV5-1	-	CASSLVQSGANVLTF
TRBV25-1	-	CASSATYRRDEQFF
TRBV12-5	-	CASGFAPDTEAFF
TRBV7-2	-	CASSPGTGLVDTQYF
TRBV6-5	-	CASARGYQETQYF
TRBV19	-	CASSIGQTRTNEKLFF
TRBV5-4	-	CASSPAGSGELFF
TRBV27	-	CASSSGGVQPQHF
TRBV30	once	CAWSVNRGFNQPQHF
TRBV10-3	-	CAISGRGVWGGELFF
TRBV7-8	-	CASSLVKYEKLFF
TRBV6-5	-	CASRSQGWDGYTF
TRBV9	-	CASSVYQTGASRGEQYF
TRBV6-1	-	CASSGLRNQPQHF
TRBV30	-	CAWSVSSYEQYF
TRBV4-1	-	CASSQVLDRYEQYF
TRBV4-3	few	CASSPGRLWREGEQYF
TRBV10-3	-	CAIRTESSYEQYF
TRBV6-6	-	CASTYGGTSYEQYF
TRBV29-1	-	CSVEGGTSMRDGYTF
TRBV4-3	once	CASSQDRRGQGYTF
TRBV6-6	-	CASSYPWTGGYQPQHF
TRBV7-2	-	CASSLGLAGNYEQYF
TRBV6-4	-	CATKTSGGLYEQYF
TRBV27	-	CASSHRQGGSYEQYF
TRBV2	-	CASSEAGTGGYQPQHF
TRBV7-2	-	CASRLHGTWYF
TRBV5-5	-	CASSWDDREIPINYGYTF
TRBV27	-	CASSPYFPRNYGYTF
TRBV29-1	-	CSVEGNGNTGELFF
TRBV10-1	-	CASSKRDSARNEQFF